The 27 T cell receptor beta chains given below trace back to one sample, sequenced in a study of blood T cells in healthy people across ages. Primed by a sample-barcoded 5' primer and a J-beta primer mix, a second PCR proceeded for roughly 6 to 12 cycles. One entry per CDR3 protein, called by TCRdb with MiXCR from the 5' RACE reads. The table records about 1,600,000 distinct CDR3 sequences, 40% to 50% of them present only once. The specimen was blood. The receptors here all came from a woman aged 18-30 years in good health.

This clonotype showed up just a few times. The V gene is TRBV11-2, the J gene TRBJ2-1, with TRBD2 as a possible D gene (5 bases). This CDR3 region has 12 residues. CDR1 and CDR2 (germline): SGHAT, FQNNGV. The V and J ends lost 4 bases and 11 bases respectively, with 12 bases between them. The CDR3 bases are TGTGCCAGCAGCTCGGACTTTTCCCAGCAGTTCTTC. Amino acids: CASSSDFSQQFF.

The gene calls are TRBV12-3 or TRBV12-4 and TRBJ1-1, with TRBD1 matching 7 bases. The CDR3 contains 15 residues. Losses at the gene ends were 4 bases for V and 2 bases for J; bases not matched to a gene: 7. The CDR3 region has the DNA TGTGCCAGCAGTTCCCTCTGGACAGGTAACACTGAAGCTTTCTTT. The encoded protein is CASSSLWTGNTEAFF.

The V and J genes are TRBV20-1 and TRBJ2-3; 11 bases agree with TRBD2. The CDR3 spans 16 residues. Trimming at V came to 1 base and at J to 2 bases, leaving 5 bases not matched to a gene. In germline, CDR1 is DFQATT, CDR2 SNEGSKA (reference sequence). This CDR3 is CSARVASGGFTDTQYF. In DNA form, the CDR3 reads TGCAGTGCTAGAGTAGCTAGCGGGGGGTTCACAGATACGCAGTATTTT.

This clonotype came up a few times. A junction end diverges from the germline sequence, so it may reflect a read error. The V gene is TRBV7-2, the J gene TRBJ2-7, with 10 bases that match TRBD1. The CDR3 length is 16 residues. Germline V gene data show CDR1 as SGHTA and CDR2 as FQGNSA. DNA of the CDR3: TGTGCCAGCAGTTTAGGAGGGACAGGGGTAACCTACGAGCAGTACTTC. Protein product: CASSLGGTGVTYEQYF.

The V gene is TRBV11-2, the J gene TRBJ2-1, with 9 bases aligning to TRBD2. CDR1 SGHAT and CDR2 FQNNGV come from the germline V gene. This CDR3 contains 16 residues. The J segment lost 1 base and the V segment lost 5 bases, leaving 6 bases of the junction unmatched. The CDR3 reads CASSLTAGGSYNEQFF. CDR3 bases: TGTGCCAGCAGCCTCACGGCGGGAGGGTCCTACAATGAGCAGTTCTTC.

The genes are TRBV4-1 and TRBJ2-1, with 8 bases fitting TRBD2. There are 15 residues in the CDR3. V trimming: 0 bases; J trimming: 8 bases; junction bases outside the gene matches: 6. Germline values: CDR1 MGHRA, CDR2 YSYEKL. CDR3 sequence reads: CASSQEAGGLDEQFF. In DNA form, the CDR3 reads TGCGCCAGCAGCCAAGAGGCGGGAGGCTTGGATGAGCAGTTCTTC.

With respect to this clonotype: This may stem from a read error, because a much larger clone lies one nucleotide away. The chain is built from TRBV10-3 and TRBJ2-3; no firm D call. V lost 0 bases to trimming and J lost 6 bases, with 4 bases between them. Germline CDR1 and CDR2: ENHRY and SYGVKD. This CDR3 spans 12 amino acids. CDR3 sequence (DNA): TGTGCCATCAGTGAGTCGAACGATACGCAGTATTTT. Encoded protein: CAISESNDTQYF.

This clonotype occurred a few times. The chain uses TRBV20-1 and TRBJ2-1; the D is unclear. Trimming shortened V by 3 bases and J by 8 bases, and 8 bases separated the two germline ends. The CDR3 loop spans 11 amino acids. Looked up from germline, CDR1 is DFQATT and CDR2 is SNEGSKA (reference sequence). The CDR3 spells CSASTLDEQFF. Written as DNA, the CDR3 is TGCAGTGCTAGCACTTTGGATGAGCAGTTCTTC.

The V gene is TRBV27, the J gene TRBJ1-2, with 7 bases aligning to TRBD1. V lost 5 bases to trimming and J lost 6 bases; unmatched junction nucleotides: 12. The V gene's germline CDR1 is MNHEY and CDR2 SMNVEV (reference sequence). The CDR3 consists of 15 residues. CDR3 DNA: TGTGCCAGCAGTCCTTTACAGGGGATTTCGAATGGCTACACCTTC. Protein product: CASSPLQGISNGYTF.

The chain links TRBV18 to TRBJ1-1; D uncertain. From germline, CDR1 is KGHSH and CDR2 LQKENI. The CDR3 runs 14 residues. Trimming removed 0 bases from V and 8 bases from J, with 13 bases in between. The CDR3 is CASSPPRDGREAFF. In DNA form, the CDR3 reads TGTGCCAGCTCACCACCCAGAGACGGACGAGAAGCTTTCTTT.

The CDR3 loop is CASSPRGGGTRVTEAFF. CDR3 nucleotide sequence: TGTGCCAGCAGCCCCCGAGGGGGGGGGACGAGGGTCACTGAAGCTTTCTTT. The chain combines TRBV3-1 with TRBJ1-1, with a weak D call TRBD1 (6 bases). The CDR3 contains 17 residues. Per germline, CDR1 LGHDT and CDR2 YNNKEL (reference sequence). V was trimmed by 4 bases and J by 4 bases, leaving 22 bases between them.

This clonotype was counted between two and nine times. The V and J genes are TRBV11-2 and TRBJ2-7; D may match TRBD1 or TRBD2 (6 bases each). The CDR3 totals 16 residues. The V gene lost 1 base and the J gene lost 4 bases, with 17 bases spanning the gap. The V gene's germline CDR1 is SGHAT and CDR2 FQNNGV. The CDR3, as DNA: TGTGCCAGCAGCTTAGTATTCGGGGGCAAATTTTACGAGCAGTACTTC. Its translation: CASSLVFGGKFYEQYF.

This clonotype showed up just a few times. This chain joins TRBV20-1 and TRBJ2-7, with 8 bases fitting TRBD1. The J call may be faulty, since TRBJ2-5 better matches the DNA end. Germline CDR1 reads DFQATT; CDR2 reads SNEGSKA (reference sequence). This CDR3 is built from 13 residues. CDR3 sequence: CSASKTGTGTQYF. The CDR3 DNA reads TGCAGTGCTAGTAAGACAGGGACAGGGACCCAGTACTTC.

The chain is built from TRBV7-2 and TRBJ1-2, with 7 bases matching TRBD1. After removal of 6 bases from V and 0 bases from J, the junction contained 7 bases not matched to a gene. In germline, CDR1 is SGHTA, CDR2 FQGNSA. The CDR3 runs 15 residues. The CDR3 protein is CASRHAGTANYGYTF. The CDR3 coding sequence is TGTGCCAGCAGACACGCCGGGACAGCTAACTATGGCTACACCTTC.

J is TRBJ2-5 and V is TRBV20-1; 9 nucleotides align to TRBD2. CDR3 length: 13 amino acids. The ends lost 2 bases at V and 4 bases at J; junction bases unmatched: 2. CDR1 and CDR2 (germline): DFQATT, SNEGSKA (reference sequence). The CDR3: CSARQLAGETQYF. The CDR3 bases are TGCAGTGCTAGACAACTAGCGGGAGAGACCCAGTACTTC.

This sequence joins TRBV9 and TRBJ1-6; the D gene is possibly TRBD1 (5 bases). The length of the CDR3 is 13 residues. Trimming took off 7 bases at V and 5 bases at J, with 10 bases between the two ends. The V gene's germline CDR1 is SGDLS and CDR2 YYNGEE. CDR3 nucleotide sequence: TGTGCCAGCGGGGACGGTGATAATTCACCCCTCCACTTT. It specifies CASGDGDNSPLHF.

The chain carries TRBV5-1 and TRBJ2-4, with D possibly TRBD1 on 6 matching bases. The length of the CDR3 is 13 residues. Per germline, CDR1 SGHRS and CDR2 YFSETQ. The V end was cut by 4 bases, the J end by 13 bases, with 18 bases between. CDR3 in DNA: TGCGCCAGCAGCCTACAGGGTTTGAATGAGCAGTACTTC. This encodes CASSLQGLNEQYF.

This clonotype was recorded a few times. The J gene is TRBJ1-5, the V gene TRBV10-3; D not certain. The ends were cut back, 2 bases at V and 4 bases at J, with 9 bases in the middle. The CDR3 totals 14 residues. Germline CDR1 reads ENHRY; CDR2 reads SYGVKD. Here the CDR3 DNA reads TGTGCCATCAGTGAGGCTCGGGGAAATCAGCCCCAGCATTTT. Amino acids: CAISEARGNQPQHF.

The rearrangement joins TRBV3-1 to TRBJ2-3, with TRBD2 as a possible D gene (5 bases). Deletions cut 4 bases from V and 1 base from J, with 15 bases between. The CDR3 loop spans 16 amino acids. Germline CDR1 and CDR2: LGHDT and YNNKEL (reference sequence). The CDR3 DNA is TGTGCCAGCAGCCTCAGAGCCGGGGTTCGCACAGATACGCAGTATTTT. Translation: CASSLRAGVRTDTQYF.

The rearrangement joins TRBV7-9 to TRBJ2-5; no firm D call. This CDR3 region has 15 residues. Trimming pared 5 bases from V and 11 bases from J, leaving 24 bases between. CDR1 is SEHNR and CDR2 is FQNEAQ in the germline V gene (reference sequence). The CDR3 bases are TGTGCCAGCAGCCTTAATACCGGCAGTCTGAATGAGCAGTACTTC. This sequence encodes CASSLNTGSLNEQYF.

The table lists this clonotype with a few counts. A junction end diverges from the germline sequence, so it may reflect a read error. The chain recombines TRBV2 with TRBJ2-1, with D perhaps matching TRBD1 or TRBD2 (5 bases each). Per germline, CDR1 SNHLY and CDR2 FYNNEI. This CDR3 is built from 13 residues. CDR3 region: CASSDTGLEEQFF. Written as DNA, the CDR3 is TGCGCCAGCAGTGACACGGGGCTCGAGGAGCAGTTCTTC.

This clonotype showed up just a few times. In nucleotides, the CDR3 is TGTGCCAGCAGCTTAGATCAACGGGGGGCGAAGGGCTATGGCTACACCTTC. It codes for CASSLDQRGAKGYGYTF. V and J are TRBV11-2 and TRBJ1-2, with D perhaps TRBD1 (6 bases). The CDR3 runs to 17 residues. V was pared by 0 bases and J by 4 bases, with 18 bases between. Germline V gene sequence: CDR1 SGHAT, CDR2 FQNNGV.

Only a few counts were recorded for this clonotype. The J gene is TRBJ1-2, the V gene TRBV12-3 or TRBV12-4; D is unclear. The CDR3 is made up of 14 amino acids. With 7 bases removed from V and 0 bases from J, the gap between germline ends came to 12 bases. The CDR3, as DNA: TGTGCCAGCACCATAGGATCTTCTAACTATGGCTACACCTTC. It translates to CASTIGSSNYGYTF.

This rearrangement joins TRBV5-1 to TRBJ2-3, with 9 bases identical to TRBD2. Germline trimming cut 3 bases from V and 6 bases from J; bases unmatched to any gene: 5. CDR1 SGHRS and CDR2 YFSETQ come from the germline V gene. The CDR3 sequence is 14 residues long. The CDR3 bases are TGCGCCAGCAGCTCGCGGACTAGCGCGGATACGCAGTATTTT. Amino acid sequence: CASSSRTSADTQYF.

The J gene is TRBJ2-3, the V gene TRBV5-6, with TRBD1 matching 10 bases. Germline loops: CDR1 SGHDT, CDR2 YYEEEE. V was pared by 4 bases and J by 2 bases, with 7 bases of the junction left unmatched. There are 16 residues in the CDR3. CDR3 DNA sequence: TGTGCCAGCAGCCTCGGGACAGGGGTTGCCACAGATACGCAGTATTTT. Protein product: CASSLGTGVATDTQYF.

The J gene is TRBJ2-3, the V gene TRBV20-1; D unclear. The V gene's germline CDR1 is DFQATT and CDR2 SNEGSKA (reference sequence). V gave up 0 bases and J gave up 0 bases, with 16 bases separating them. CDR3 length equals 17 residues. CDR3 residues: CSARDLPIDFSTDTQYF. In nucleotides, the CDR3 is TGCAGTGCTAGAGATCTCCCAATAGACTTTAGCACAGATACGCAGTATTTT.

The V gene is TRBV29-1, the J gene TRBJ2-3, with 11 nucleotides matching TRBD2. CDR3 length equals 14 residues. Looked up from germline, CDR1 is SQVTM and CDR2 is ANQGSEA. V lost 6 bases to trimming and J lost 4 bases; unmatched junction nucleotides: 6. Here the CDR3 reads CSVLTSGRSDTQYF. The DNA of the CDR3 is TGCAGCGTCCTCACTAGCGGGAGATCAGATACGCAGTATTTT.